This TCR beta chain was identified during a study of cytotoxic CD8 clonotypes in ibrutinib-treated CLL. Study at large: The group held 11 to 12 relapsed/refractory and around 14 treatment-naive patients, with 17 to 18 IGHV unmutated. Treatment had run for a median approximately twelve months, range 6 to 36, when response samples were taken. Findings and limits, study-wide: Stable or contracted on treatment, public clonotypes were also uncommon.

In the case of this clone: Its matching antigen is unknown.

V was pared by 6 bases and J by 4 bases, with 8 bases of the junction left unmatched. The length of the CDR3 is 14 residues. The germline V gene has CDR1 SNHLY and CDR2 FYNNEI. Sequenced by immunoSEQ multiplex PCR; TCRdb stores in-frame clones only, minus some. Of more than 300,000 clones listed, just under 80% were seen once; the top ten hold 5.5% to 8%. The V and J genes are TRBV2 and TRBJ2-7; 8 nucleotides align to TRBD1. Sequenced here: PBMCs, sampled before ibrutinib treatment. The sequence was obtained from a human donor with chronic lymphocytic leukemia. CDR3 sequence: CASSVGQGWYEQYF. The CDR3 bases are TGTGCCAGCAGCGTCGGACAGGGATGGTACGAGCAGTACTTC.